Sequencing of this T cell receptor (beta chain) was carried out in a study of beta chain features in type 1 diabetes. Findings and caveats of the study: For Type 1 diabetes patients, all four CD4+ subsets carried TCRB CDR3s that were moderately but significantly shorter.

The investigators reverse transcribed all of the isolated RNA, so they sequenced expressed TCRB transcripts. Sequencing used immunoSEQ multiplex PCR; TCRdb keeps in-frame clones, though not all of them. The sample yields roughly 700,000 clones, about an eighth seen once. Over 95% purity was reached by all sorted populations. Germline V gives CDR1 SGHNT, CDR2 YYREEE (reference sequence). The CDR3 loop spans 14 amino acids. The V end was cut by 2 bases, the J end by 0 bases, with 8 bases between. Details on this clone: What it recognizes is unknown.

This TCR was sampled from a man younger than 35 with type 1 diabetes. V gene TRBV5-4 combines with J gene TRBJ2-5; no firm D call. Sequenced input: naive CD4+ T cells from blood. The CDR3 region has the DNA TGTGCCAGCAGCTTAATACTAAACCAAGAGACCCAGTACTTC. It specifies CASSLILNQETQYF.